These T cell receptor beta chains were read from a single sample in a study of blood T cell repertoires in COVID-19. The data were produced by immunoSEQ multiplex PCR, yet TCRdb's version contains in-frame clones alone and is incomplete. The sample lists approximately 300,000 clones, about 90% seen once, with 10% to 12% in the top ten. Sequencing was performed on peripheral blood. These receptors came from a woman between 25 and 40 years old with COVID-19, enrolled during active disease. The CDR3 runs from the conserved cysteine through the conserved F or W.

cdr3_aa | j_call | v_call
CASSQDPTSGMETQYF | TRBJ2-5 | TRBV4-3
CASSRRTGEDQPQHF | TRBJ1-5 | TRBV28
CASSLGLAFSTGELFF | TRBJ2-2 | TRBV7-3
CASSLGTSGRFYEQYF | TRBJ2-7 | TRBV7-6
CASSFVGGGNTIYF | TRBJ1-3 | TRBV27
CASSLEAHSYNEQFF | TRBJ2-1 | TRBV7-8
CASSYSGRGYTF | TRBJ1-2 | TRBV6-2/TRBV6-3
CASSALDNEQFF | TRBJ2-1 | TRBV18
CATSDFGGFGYTF | TRBJ1-2 | TRBV24-1
CASKPGPKRDSPLHF | TRBJ1-6 | TRBV28
CATSDSGRGNNEQFF | TRBJ2-1 | TRBV24-1
CASSESLGGRGRTEAFF | TRBJ1-1 | TRBV10-1
CSASEGGVEQFF | TRBJ2-1 | TRBV20-1
CASSLGGAGNTIYF | TRBJ1-3 | TRBV11-2
CASTQEGKDPGGYTF | TRBJ1-2 | TRBV19
CASSQGQGETQYF | TRBJ2-5 | TRBV11-3
CASSVYRGTEAFF | TRBJ1-1 | TRBV6-4
CASSVDRGNTGELFF | TRBJ2-2 | TRBV9
CATSDPAGGYTF | TRBJ1-2 | TRBV24-1
CASIGGRGPYEQYF | TRBJ2-7 | TRBV6-5
CASSISGSLAGEQYF | TRBJ2-7 | TRBV7-9
CASSAGRSSATEAFF | TRBJ1-1 | TRBV28
CASSPGTAATGELFF | TRBJ2-2 | TRBV5-1
CASSIGGSEAFF | TRBJ1-1 | TRBV11-2
CASSRTGGDYGYTF | TRBJ1-2 | TRBV6-5
CSVARGNTEAFF | TRBJ1-1 | TRBV29-1